The 2 T cell receptor beta chains below come from one sample, sequenced in a study of shared clonotypes between healthy human individuals. Selected positively for CCR7 and CD45RO-negative, naive CD8 cells excluded terminally differentiated effector memory CD45RA+ cells. Data came from immunoSEQ multiplex PCR; TCRdb stores just in-frame clones and leaves some out. The sample shows around 2,000,000 clones, over 85% of them seen only once. The sequenced sample consisted of naive CD8+ T cells sorted from blood. The source is a man in his late teens or twenties in good health.

V and J are TRBV10-1 and TRBJ2-7, with D unresolved. CDR3 size: 14 residues. Looked up from germline, CDR1 is WNHNN and CDR2 is SYGVQD (reference sequence). V lost 0 bases, J lost 5 bases, and 11 bases lay in between. The CDR3 region is CASSESYSGDEQYF. DNA for the CDR3: TGCGCCAGCAGTGAGTCGTATTCTGGAGACGAGCAGTACTTC.

The chain employs TRBV28 and TRBJ2-5; 7 bases are a match to TRBD1. Germline lookup yields CDR1 MDHEN and CDR2 SYDVKM. The V segment lost 4 bases and the J segment 2 bases; nucleotides outside the gene matches: 10. This CDR3 has 16 amino acids. CDR3 residues: CASSWGLQGRQETQYF. DNA of the CDR3: TGTGCCAGCAGTTGGGGCCTACAGGGGCGACAAGAGACCCAGTACTTC.